Sequencing of this TCR beta chain was carried out in a study of blood T cell repertoires in COVID-19. Study summary: Sites across the United States, Italy and Spain contributed samples from acute and convalescent COVID-19. T cells, B-cell-depleted T cells, or PBMCs provided the cDNA or gDNA that served as material.

Per the original data handling: Amplification of reference gene primers provided the estimated nucleated cell counts. Generated by immunoSEQ multiplex PCR, the TCRdb table keeps only in-frame clones and is missing some. Clone size and the V and J calls come from that table; the DNA yielded D and trimming. The table includes roughly 200,000 clones, just over 85% detected once. The CDR3 sequence is 18 residues long. V shed 0 bases and J 2 bases; nucleotides not matched to a gene: 13. Germline V gives CDR1 SGHTS, CDR2 YDEGEE. This clone has only a few counts. The sequenced sample consisted of PBMCs or T cells enriched from blood (not recorded which). V gene TRBV5-8 combines with J gene TRBJ2-5; 7 nucleotides agree with TRBD1. The sequence derives from a woman aged 40 to 50 with acute COVID-19. This CDR3 is CASSLGGYRGSGQETQYF. The DNA for the CDR3 is TGTGCCAGCAGCTTGGGGGGCTACAGGGGATCGGGGCAAGAGACCCAGTACTTC.